The sequence of this T cell receptor (beta chain) was determined in a study of technical replicates of blood from a handful of donors. Measured with immunoSEQ multiplex PCR; TCRdb has only the in-frame clones, and not every one. The data contain about 100,000 clones, approximately 96% of them seen just once; the ten biggest clones take up roughly 0.35%. V lost 6 bases to trimming and J lost 6 bases; unmatched junction nucleotides: 4. The germline gives CDR1 MNHEY, CDR2 SVGAGI. The CDR3 has 12 residues. This receptor was identified in a human donor in good health. The chain links TRBV6-5 to TRBJ1-2; 7 bases agree with TRBD1. The sequenced sample was T cells isolated from PBMCs. The CDR3 region is CASRATGDGYTF. CDR3 nucleotides: TGTGCCAGCAGGGCCACAGGGGATGGCTACACCTTC.